The rows below give T cell receptor beta chains drawn from one sample of a study of tumor-infiltrating lymphocytes in localized non-small cell lung cancer. Here immunoSEQ multiplex PCR was the method, and the copy in TCRdb shows in-frame clones only, minus some. The sample consists of about 13,000 clones, about 71% of them appearing once. The sequenced material came from uninvolved lung tissue not adjacent to the tumor. The source of these receptors is a human donor with non-small cell lung cancer. CDR3s include the opening cysteine and the closing phenylalanine or tryptophan. Each record gives: CDR3 protein, CDR3 DNA, V gene, clone size, J gene, D gene. D genes are given only for firm matches. Expanded clones are given a class, and other clones once, few, many or no size at all.

cdr3_aa: CASSFSGGGDEKLFF
cdr3_nt: TGTGCCAGCAGCTTTTCAGGGGGAGGCGATGAAAAACTGTTTTTT
v_call: TRBV7-9
clone_size: .
j_call: TRBJ1-4
d_call: TRBD1

cdr3_aa: CASSIGPTGELFF
cdr3_nt: TGCGCCAGCAGCATAGGGCCCACCGGGGAGCTGTTTTTT
v_call: TRBV5-1
clone_size: medium-sized
j_call: TRBJ2-2
d_call: .

cdr3_aa: CASSWGTGVGYGYTF
cdr3_nt: TGTGCCAGCAGCTGGGGGACAGGGGTCGGCTATGGCTACACCTTC
v_call: TRBV7-8
clone_size: .
j_call: TRBJ1-2
d_call: TRBD1

cdr3_aa: CASSSSPGPQETQYF
cdr3_nt: TGTGCCAGCAGCTCTTCGCCGGGCCCCCAAGAGACCCAGTACTTC
v_call: TRBV7-3
clone_size: .
j_call: TRBJ2-5
d_call: .

cdr3_aa: CASNKHGSSGEQFF
cdr3_nt: TGTGCCAGCAACAAGCACGGGAGTTCAGGCGAGCAGTTCTTC
v_call: TRBV28
clone_size: .
j_call: TRBJ2-1
d_call: .

cdr3_aa: CASKQGNYGYTF
cdr3_nt: TGTGCCAGCAAACAGGGGAACTATGGCTACACCTTC
v_call: TRBV27
clone_size: .
j_call: TRBJ1-2
d_call: TRBD1

cdr3_aa: CASNGQGGLLTEAFF
cdr3_nt: TGTGCCAGCAACGGACAGGGGGGATTACTCACTGAAGCTTTCTTT
v_call: TRBV9
clone_size: .
j_call: TRBJ1-1
d_call: TRBD1

cdr3_aa: CASSLRSGRSYEQYF
cdr3_nt: TGTGCCAGCAGTCTCAGGTCGGGACGGTCCTACGAGCAGTACTTC
v_call: TRBV27
clone_size: medium-sized
j_call: TRBJ2-7
d_call: .

cdr3_aa: CASSAMGLAGMYF
cdr3_nt: TGTGCCAGCAGTGCCATGGGACTAGCGGGGATGTACTTC
v_call: TRBV25-1
clone_size: .
j_call: TRBJ2-7
d_call: TRBD2

cdr3_aa: CASRSTGTGANVLTF
cdr3_nt: TGTGCCAGCAGGTCAACAGGGACCGGGGCCAACGTCCTGACTTTC
v_call: TRBV6-5
clone_size: .
j_call: TRBJ2-6
d_call: .

cdr3_aa: CASSPDSARNEKLFF
cdr3_nt: TGTGCCAGCAGCCCAGACTCGGCTCGCAATGAAAAACTGTTTTTT
v_call: TRBV11-2
clone_size: .
j_call: TRBJ1-4
d_call: .

cdr3_aa: CASSIRTAYYGYTF
cdr3_nt: TGTGCCAGCAGCATACGGACAGCCTACTATGGCTACACCTTC
v_call: TRBV9
clone_size: .
j_call: TRBJ1-2
d_call: .

cdr3_aa: CASSSIGRERISSYNEQFF
cdr3_nt: TGTGCCAGCAGCTCTATAGGGAGGGAACGCATCAGCTCCTACAATGAGCAGTTCTTC
v_call: TRBV7-6
clone_size: .
j_call: TRBJ2-1
d_call: TRBD2

cdr3_aa: CASSPHKTGGGPSTDTQYF
cdr3_nt: TGTGCCAGCAGCCCACACAAGACAGGGGGCGGCCCTAGCACAGATACGCAGTATTTT
v_call: TRBV4-2
clone_size: .
j_call: TRBJ2-3
d_call: TRBD1

cdr3_aa: CSVEDLSGINEQFF
cdr3_nt: TGCAGCGTTGAAGATCTATCCGGAATCAATGAGCAGTTCTTC
v_call: TRBV29-1
clone_size: few
j_call: TRBJ2-1
d_call: .

cdr3_aa: CASSSPSDLETQYF
cdr3_nt: TGTGCCAGCAGTTCCCCGTCGGACTTAGAGACCCAGTACTTC
v_call: TRBV28
clone_size: .
j_call: TRBJ2-5
d_call: .

cdr3_aa: CASSPGGLANYGYTF
cdr3_nt: TGTGCCAGCAGCCCCGGGGGCCTAGCTAACTATGGCTACACCTTC
v_call: TRBV7-8
clone_size: .
j_call: TRBJ1-2
d_call: .

cdr3_aa: CASSFTGNTYGYTF
cdr3_nt: TGTGCCAGCAGCTTTACAGGGAACACCTATGGCTACACCTTC
v_call: TRBV7-9
clone_size: .
j_call: TRBJ1-2
d_call: .

cdr3_aa: CASSVSGSTDTQYF
cdr3_nt: TGCGCCAGCAGTGTTAGCGGGAGCACAGATACGCAGTATTTT
v_call: TRBV5-1
clone_size: few
j_call: TRBJ2-3
d_call: TRBD2

cdr3_aa: CATDPGHSGNTIYF
cdr3_nt: TGTGCCACCGATCCTGGACATTCTGGAAACACCATATATTTT
v_call: TRBV6-1
clone_size: few
j_call: TRBJ1-3
d_call: .

cdr3_aa: CASSEEAGPERNYGYTF
cdr3_nt: TGCGCCAGCAGTGAGGAGGCAGGACCTGAGAGAAACTATGGCTACACCTTC
v_call: TRBV10-1
clone_size: .
j_call: TRBJ1-2
d_call: .

cdr3_aa: CSVERQTQETQYF
cdr3_nt: TGCAGCGTTGAGAGGCAGACCCAAGAGACCCAGTACTTC
v_call: TRBV29-1
clone_size: .
j_call: TRBJ2-5
d_call: .

cdr3_aa: CTSSQGTRTDTQYF
cdr3_nt: TGCACCAGCAGCCAGGGAACTCGCACAGATACGCAGTATTTT
v_call: TRBV1
clone_size: .
j_call: TRBJ2-3
d_call: .

cdr3_aa: CASSPIGGAQPQHF
cdr3_nt: TGTGCCAGCAGTCCAATTGGGGGGGCACAGCCCCAGCATTTT
v_call: TRBV2
clone_size: once
j_call: TRBJ1-5
d_call: .

cdr3_aa: CSVERSEKLFF
cdr3_nt: TGCAGCGTGGAAAGGTCTGAAAAACTGTTTTTT
v_call: TRBV29-1
clone_size: .
j_call: TRBJ1-4
d_call: .

cdr3_aa: CASKLQGAEQYF
cdr3_nt: TGTGCCAGCAAGCTGCAGGGAGCGGAGCAGTACTTC
v_call: TRBV28
clone_size: .
j_call: TRBJ2-7
d_call: .

cdr3_aa: CASSIDFGYSNQPQHF
cdr3_nt: TGTGCCAGTAGTATAGATTTCGGATATAGCAATCAGCCCCAGCATTTT
v_call: TRBV19
clone_size: .
j_call: TRBJ1-5
d_call: .

cdr3_aa: CASSLGRGGTEAFF
cdr3_nt: TGTGCCAGCAGCCTCGGACGGGGGGGTACTGAAGCTTTCTTT
v_call: TRBV11-1
clone_size: .
j_call: TRBJ1-1
d_call: .

cdr3_aa: CASSTGILNTGELFF
cdr3_nt: TGTGCCAGCAGCACAGGGATCCTGAACACCGGGGAGCTGTTTTTT
v_call: TRBV6-5
clone_size: few
j_call: TRBJ2-2
d_call: .

cdr3_aa: CASSKTLAGAQSYEQYF
cdr3_nt: TGTGCCAGTAGTAAAACTCTAGCGGGAGCTCAATCCTACGAGCAGTACTTC
v_call: TRBV19
clone_size: .
j_call: TRBJ2-7
d_call: TRBD2

cdr3_aa: CAINPDRSNYGYTF
cdr3_nt: TGTGCCATCAATCCCGACAGATCTAACTATGGCTACACCTTC
v_call: TRBV10-3
clone_size: .
j_call: TRBJ1-2
d_call: .

cdr3_aa: CASRQGSLLYNEQFF
cdr3_nt: TGTGCCAGTAGACAAGGGTCACTTCTCTACAATGAGCAGTTCTTC
v_call: TRBV19
clone_size: .
j_call: TRBJ2-1
d_call: .

cdr3_aa: CASSQAGVSDYGYTF
cdr3_nt: TGCGCCAGCAGCCAAGCAGGGGTGAGCGACTATGGCTACACCTTC
v_call: TRBV4-3
clone_size: .
j_call: TRBJ1-2
d_call: .

cdr3_aa: CASSLQGAGNTIYF
cdr3_nt: TGTGCCAGCAGCTTACAGGGGGCTGGAAACACCATATATTTT
v_call: TRBV5-4
clone_size: .
j_call: TRBJ1-3
d_call: TRBD1

cdr3_aa: CASSLLHFGANTEAFF
cdr3_nt: TGCGCCAGCAGCTTGCTACATTTTGGGGCGAACACTGAAGCTTTCTTT
v_call: TRBV5-1
clone_size: .
j_call: TRBJ1-1
d_call: .

cdr3_aa: CASSPTRGRGDTIYF
cdr3_nt: TGTGCCAGCAGCCCAACCCGGGGCCGAGGGGACACCATATATTTT
v_call: TRBV5-4
clone_size: few
j_call: TRBJ1-3
d_call: .

cdr3_aa: CASNTRVGNQPQHF
cdr3_nt: TGTGCCAGCAATACGAGGGTCGGCAATCAGCCCCAGCATTTT
v_call: TRBV2
clone_size: .
j_call: TRBJ1-5
d_call: .

cdr3_aa: CASSYSLTVPYEQYF
cdr3_nt: TGTGCCAGCAGTTACTCTTTGACAGTGCCCTACGAGCAGTACTTC
v_call: TRBV6-5
clone_size: .
j_call: TRBJ2-7
d_call: .

cdr3_aa: CASSRGGGGPGDTQYF
cdr3_nt: TGTGCCAGCAGCAGGGGGGGCGGGGGGCCCGGAGATACGCAGTATTTT
v_call: TRBV4-2
clone_size: .
j_call: TRBJ2-3
d_call: TRBD2

cdr3_aa: CASAGQGLGYGYTF
cdr3_nt: TGTGCCAGCGCCGGACAGGGTCTCGGCTATGGCTACACCTTC
v_call: TRBV6-6
clone_size: .
j_call: TRBJ1-2
d_call: TRBD1

cdr3_aa: CASSQVAGGVGYTF
cdr3_nt: TGCGCCAGCAGCCAAGTCGCAGGGGGCGTTGGCTACACCTTC
v_call: TRBV4-1
clone_size: .
j_call: TRBJ1-2
d_call: TRBD1

cdr3_aa: CATSLDRGHEKLFF
cdr3_nt: TGTGCCACCAGTTTGGACAGGGGGCATGAAAAACTGTTTTTT
v_call: TRBV15
clone_size: .
j_call: TRBJ1-4
d_call: TRBD1

cdr3_aa: CASSAGQRWDEKLFF
cdr3_nt: TGTGCCAGCAGCGCGGGACAAAGGTGGGATGAAAAACTGTTTTTT
v_call: TRBV9
clone_size: once
j_call: TRBJ1-4
d_call: .

cdr3_aa: CASRQGRGTANEKLFF
cdr3_nt: TGCGCCAGCAGACAGGGCAGGGGTACGGCTAATGAAAAACTGTTTTTT
v_call: TRBV4-1
clone_size: .
j_call: TRBJ1-4
d_call: .

cdr3_aa: CASSYEWDRVGKLFF
cdr3_nt: TGTGCCAGCAGTTACGAATGGGACAGGGTTGGAAAACTGTTTTTT
v_call: TRBV6-5
clone_size: .
j_call: TRBJ1-4
d_call: TRBD1

cdr3_aa: CASSLGDYLQETQYF
cdr3_nt: TGTGCCAGCAGCTTGGGAGATTACCTTCAAGAGACCCAGTACTTC
v_call: TRBV5-6
clone_size: .
j_call: TRBJ2-5
d_call: .

cdr3_aa: CASSSLGGTVNTEAFF
cdr3_nt: TGTGCCAGCAGTTCCCTTGGGGGTACGGTGAACACTGAAGCTTTCTTT
v_call: TRBV6-5
clone_size: .
j_call: TRBJ1-1
d_call: .

cdr3_aa: CASSLTQRRVGNQPQHF
cdr3_nt: TGTGCCAGCAGTTTAACACAGCGGAGGGTTGGCAATCAGCCCCAGCATTTT
v_call: TRBV28
clone_size: .
j_call: TRBJ1-5
d_call: .

cdr3_aa: CASSFHGATPNYGYTF
cdr3_nt: TGTGCCAGCAGTTTTCATGGAGCGACTCCTAACTATGGCTACACCTTC
v_call: TRBV27
clone_size: .
j_call: TRBJ1-2
d_call: .

cdr3_aa: CSVRDSGNTIYF
cdr3_nt: TGCAGCGTGCGGGACTCTGGAAACACCATATATTTT
v_call: TRBV29-1
clone_size: .
j_call: TRBJ1-3
d_call: .

cdr3_aa: CASSTDRGYNSPLHF
cdr3_nt: TGTGCCAGCAGTACGGACAGGGGTTATAATTCACCCCTCCACTTT
v_call: TRBV9
clone_size: .
j_call: TRBJ1-6
d_call: TRBD1

cdr3_aa: CASSLGGMMGNTIYF
cdr3_nt: TGCGCCAGCAGCTTAGGAGGGATGATGGGAAACACCATATATTTT
v_call: TRBV5-1
clone_size: .
j_call: TRBJ1-3
d_call: .

cdr3_aa: CASSVLGRGGSGNTIYF
cdr3_nt: TGTGCCAGCAGTGTCCTCGGTCGGGGAGGCTCTGGAAACACCATATATTTT
v_call: TRBV28
clone_size: .
j_call: TRBJ1-3
d_call: .

cdr3_aa: CASSQPDGRTGRTF
cdr3_nt: TGCGCCAGCAGCCAACCGGACGGGAGGACGGGCCGCACCTTC
v_call: TRBV4-1
clone_size: once
j_call: TRBJ1-2
d_call: .

cdr3_aa: CASSSWTGMQPQHF
cdr3_nt: TGTGCCAGCAGTTCCTGGACAGGGATGCAGCCCCAGCATTTT
v_call: TRBV28
clone_size: .
j_call: TRBJ1-5
d_call: TRBD1